This TCR beta chain is drawn from a study of PD-L1 blockade in urothelial cancer. Overall study context: Atezolizumab, begun by patients in about 2014, was given at 1,200 mg intravenously every 3 weeks.

Some clones are missing from TCRdb's copy, which holds only in-frame ones; the method was immunoSEQ multiplex PCR. The sample holds about 17,000 clones, about nine tenths seen once. The ends lost 3 bases at V and 4 bases at J; junction bases unmatched: 3. The CDR3 sequence is 15 residues long. CDR1 and CDR2 from the germline V gene are LNHDA and SQIVND (reference sequence). The chain recombines TRBV19 with TRBJ2-1, with 10 bases matching TRBD2. The clonotype originates from a man aged 45-65 years with urothelial cancer. The sample consisted of PBMCs, taken around atezolizumab (anti-PD-L1) treatment. The CDR3 loop is CASSIPSGGYNEQFF. CDR3 in DNA: TGTGCCAGTAGTATCCCTAGCGGGGGTTACAATGAGCAGTTCTTC.